This passage covers 11 T cell receptor beta chains from one sample sequenced in a study of technical replicates of blood from several donors. Sequencing was performed with immunoSEQ multiplex PCR; in TCRdb, only in-frame clones are kept and a portion is missing. The table lists more than 95,000 clones, 95% of them singletons. Sequencing was done on a sample of T cells isolated from PBMCs. The receptor set was obtained from a human donor in good health.

The CDR3 protein is CASSLAVRQQETQYF. CDR3 sequence (DNA): TGTGCCAGCAGCTTAGCGGTACGACAGCAAGAGACCCAGTACTTC. The genes are TRBV7-2 and TRBJ2-5; tentative D call: TRBD1 (5 bases). V lost 0 bases, J lost 2 bases, and 10 bases lay in between. The CDR3 extends over 15 amino acids. Looked up from germline, CDR1 is SGHTA and CDR2 is FQGNSA.

With regard to this clone: Other DNA sequences in this sample translate to the same CDR3. The chain joins TRBV5-1 to TRBJ1-2; a weak D match, TRBD1 (6 bases). Germline V CDR1 and CDR2: SGHRS, YFSETQ. Trimming stripped 2 bases from V and 0 bases from J, with 8 bases between. CDR3 size: 14 residues. This CDR3 reads CASSLQGTNYGYTF. The CDR3 DNA sequence: TGCGCCAGCAGCTTACAGGGCACTAACTATGGCTACACCTTC.

The chain employs TRBV11-2 and TRBJ2-7; 8 nucleotides agree with TRBD1. This CDR3 comprises 13 residues. CDR1 and CDR2 (germline): SGHAT, FQNNGV. V shed 4 bases, J shed 4 bases, and the junction held 3 bases outside the gene matches. CDR3 coding DNA: TGTGCCAGCAGCTATACAGGGGGGTACGAGCAGTACTTC. Its translation is CASSYTGGYEQYF.

Remarks on this clone: Other DNA sequences within the sample encode an identical CDR3. The chain joins TRBV2 to TRBJ1-5, with a weak D call TRBD1 (6 bases). The germline V gene has CDR1 SNHLY and CDR2 FYNNEI. CDR3 length: 14 residues. Trimming took 1 base from V and 4 from J, leaving 8 bases between them. The DNA for the CDR3 is TGTGCCAGCAGTGAAGAAGGGGGAAATCAGCCCCAGCATTTT. This gives the protein CASSEEGGNQPQHF.

The CDR3: CASSFGTGSTDTQYF. CDR3 DNA sequence: TGTGCCAGCAGTTTTGGGACAGGGTCCACAGATACGCAGTATTTT. The chain links TRBV28 to TRBJ2-3; 9 nucleotides line up with TRBD1. CDR3 length: 15 amino acids. CDR1 and CDR2 (germline): MDHEN, SYDVKM. V shed 3 bases and J 2 bases; nucleotides not matched to a gene: 3.

J is TRBJ2-3 and V is TRBV27, with 8 bases identical to TRBD2. The CDR3 is 15 amino acids. The junction had 6 bases not matched to a gene; V was cut back by 4 bases and J by 3 bases. Germline V gene data show CDR1 as MNHEY and CDR2 as SMNVEV (reference sequence). In DNA form, the CDR3 reads TGTGCCAGCAGTTCTAGCGGGTTGGGGACAGATACGCAGTATTTT. As protein: CASSSSGLGTDTQYF.

V usage is TRBV4-1 and J usage is TRBJ1-2; 7 nucleotides align to TRBD1. Germline loops: CDR1 MGHRA, CDR2 YSYEKL. V lost 4 bases to trimming and J lost 4 bases; unmatched junction nucleotides: 3. The CDR3 runs 13 residues. CDR3 amino acids: CASSPGQSYGYTF. DNA for the CDR3: TGCGCCAGCAGCCCGGGACAGAGCTATGGCTACACCTTC.

The chain uses TRBV5-4 and TRBJ2-5; 9 bases agree with TRBD2. This CDR3 has 16 amino acids. The germline CDR1 and CDR2 sequences are SGHNT and YYREEE (reference sequence). V shed 0 bases and J 5 bases; nucleotides not matched to a gene: 8. This chain's CDR3 is CASSLEELAGHETQYF. The CDR3 DNA reads TGTGCCAGCAGCTTGGAAGAGCTAGCGGGACATGAGACCCAGTACTTC.

The chain couples TRBV25-1 to TRBJ2-7, with D unresolved. The length of the CDR3 is 16 residues. The ends were cut back, 8 bases at V and 4 bases at J, with 24 bases in the middle. CDR1 is MGHDK and CDR2 is SYGVNS in the germline V gene. DNA of the CDR3: TGTGCCAGCCCGCAAGGAGCCCTCATTGTTAAATACGAGCAGTACTTC. Its translation: CASPQGALIVKYEQYF.

This chain joins TRBV28 and TRBJ1-6, with a weak D call TRBD1 (6 bases). This CDR3 has 16 amino acids. Germline V CDR1 and CDR2: MDHEN, SYDVKM. Between the trimmed V and J ends, which lost 1 base and 6 bases, there was a span of 13 bases. The CDR3 region is CASSLFRGRGNSPLHF. CDR3 bases: TGTGCCAGCAGTTTATTTAGGGGGAGAGGTAATTCACCCCTCCACTTT.

The rearrangement links TRBV9 to TRBJ1-2, with 9 bases identical to TRBD1. This CDR3 contains 13 residues. The germline V gene has CDR1 SGDLS and CDR2 YYNGEE. Trimming took 5 bases from V and 7 from J; bases not matched to a gene: 6. The CDR3 reads CASSGDREGGYTF. CDR3 DNA sequence: TGTGCCAGCAGTGGGGACAGGGAGGGTGGCTACACCTTC.